A single sample gave rise to the 12 T cell receptor beta chains below, sequenced in a study of shared clonotypes between healthy human individuals. Assay used: immunoSEQ multiplex PCR; TCRdb lists only in-frame clones, some missing. The sample includes over a million clones, under 99% of them seen just once. Sequenced sample: naive CD4+ T cells sorted from blood. The subset denotes: CD45RA+ positively selected. The origin of the receptors is a man between 25 and 39 years old in good health.

The CDR3 protein is CASSPGLAGVYEQYF. The CDR3 DNA sequence: TGTGCCAGCAGCCCGGGACTAGCGGGAGTCTACGAGCAGTACTTC. The chain is built from TRBV2 and TRBJ2-7; 14 bases align to TRBD2. This CDR3 spans 15 amino acids. Looked up from germline, CDR1 is SNHLY and CDR2 is FYNNEI. Trimming removed 6 bases from V and 3 bases from J; junction bases left unmatched: 4.

The rearrangement links TRBV28 to TRBJ1-5, with D uncertain. The CDR3 covers 14 residues. Germline V gene data show CDR1 as MDHEN and CDR2 as SYDVKM. Trimming removed 5 bases from V and 7 bases from J, with 15 bases in between. CDR3 nucleotide sequence: TGTGCCAGCAGTCCCTGGGCGCGGAGCCAGCCCCAGCATTTT. It yields the protein CASSPWARSQPQHF.

J is TRBJ2-7 and V is TRBV27; D not certain. Trimming removed 3 bases at V and 2 bases at J, with 8 bases between. Germline CDR1 and CDR2: MNHEY and SMNVEV (reference sequence). This CDR3 spans 13 amino acids. The CDR3, as DNA: TGTGCCAGCAGTTTCACCCCCACCTACGAGCAGTACTTC. Translating it yields CASSFTPTYEQYF.

About this clone: This sample also contains other DNA sequences that code for the same CDR3. This sequence joins TRBV28 and TRBJ2-7; no clear D. Trimming cost V 6 bases and J 3 bases, with 6 bases left between them. The CDR3 length is 11 residues. The germline CDR1 and CDR2 sequences are MDHEN and SYDVKM. CDR3 sequence: CASSPFYEQYF. CDR3 bases: TGTGCCAGCAGCCCGTTCTACGAGCAGTACTTC.

V is TRBV11-2 and J is TRBJ1-1, with D maybe TRBD1 (6 bases). Trimming stripped 1 base from V and 1 base from J, with 10 bases between. The CDR3 consists of 15 residues. Germline V gene sequence: CDR1 SGHAT, CDR2 FQNNGV. CDR3 sequence: CASSLVVRGNTEAFF. CDR3 coding DNA: TGTGCCAGCAGCTTAGTTGTCAGGGGGAACACTGAAGCTTTCTTT.

The J gene is TRBJ2-7, the V gene TRBV5-4, with TRBD2 identical over 7 bases. Germline V CDR1 and CDR2: SGHNT, YYREEE (reference sequence). V lost 5 bases to trimming and J lost 7 bases; unmatched junction nucleotides: 18. The CDR3 has 16 residues. CDR3 residues: CASRSLAGTKVSEQYF. Written as DNA, the CDR3 is TGTGCCAGCAGATCTCTCGCCGGGACTAAGGTTTCTGAGCAGTACTTC. Based on the CDR3 plus reference TRBV5-4 and TRBJ2-7, the full variable domain is ETGVTQSPTHLIKTRGQQVTLRCSSQSGHNTVSWYQQALGQGPQFIFQYYREEENGRGNFPPRFSGLQFPNYSSELNVNALELDDSALYLCASRSLAGTKVSEQYFGPGTRLTVT.

The chain has TRBV19 and TRBJ2-7, with TRBD2 matching 11 bases. This CDR3 is built from 17 residues. Germline V gene data show CDR1 as LNHDA and CDR2 as SQIVND (reference sequence). With 1 base clipped from V and 0 bases from J, the junction kept 5 bases outside the gene matches. CDR3 nucleotide sequence: TGTGCCAGTAGTATAGGACTAGCGGGACCCTTCTCCTACGAGCAGTACTTC. Its protein is CASSIGLAGPFSYEQYF.

The rearrangement links TRBV5-4 to TRBJ2-3; D remains ambiguous. Trimming cost V 5 bases and J 4 bases, with 11 bases left between them. The CDR3 loop spans 13 amino acids. Germline V gene lookup returns CDR1 SGHNT and CDR2 YYREEE (reference sequence). This chain's CDR3 is CASRRPSSDTQYF. CDR3 in DNA: TGTGCCAGCAGACGGCCGAGTTCAGATACGCAGTATTTT. The full variable domain, its missing parts supplied by reference TRBV5-4 and TRBJ2-3, is ETGVTQSPTHLIKTRGQQVTLRCSSQSGHNTVSWYQQALGQGPQFIFQYYREEENGRGNFPPRFSGLQFPNYSSELNVNALELDDSALYLCASRRPSSDTQYFGPGTRLTVL.

On this clone itself: One end of the junction fails to match germline, which may point to a read error. V is TRBV7-7 and J is TRBJ2-5; 10 bases fit TRBD1. Looked up from germline, CDR1 is SSHAT and CDR2 is FNYEAQ (reference sequence). The CDR3 has 14 residues. CDR3 loop: CASSPTGGVGTQYF. For the CDR3, the DNA is TGTGCTAGCAGCCCGACAGGGGGCGTGGGGACCCAGTACTTC.

V and J are TRBV5-4 and TRBJ1-2; 7 nucleotides match TRBD1. In germline, CDR1 is SGHNT, CDR2 YYREEE (reference sequence). This CDR3 is built from 14 residues. J gave up 5 bases and V 4 bases, and 8 bases lay outside the gene matches. CDR3 DNA sequence: TGTGCCAGCAGCCCGACAGGGTTTCCTTATGGCTACACCTTC. Translating gives CASSPTGFPYGYTF.

This rearrangement joins TRBV28 to TRBJ1-4; 9 bases match TRBD1. The ends lost 1 base at V and 12 bases at J; junction bases unmatched: 3. CDR1 is MDHEN and CDR2 is SYDVKM in the germline V gene. CDR3 length equals 13 residues. The CDR3 coding sequence is TGTGCCAGCAGTTTATTGGGACAGGGTGAACTGTTTTTT. Its protein product is CASSLLGQGELFF.

J is TRBJ2-5 and V is TRBV5-6; TRBD2 agrees at 7 bases. Germline trimming cut 3 bases from V and 1 base from J; bases unmatched to any gene: 6. Germline CDR1 reads SGHDT; CDR2 reads YYEEEE. CDR3 length: 15 residues. CDR3 region: CASSSRWGGQETQYF. In nucleotides, the CDR3 is TGTGCCAGCAGCTCGAGATGGGGGGGCCAAGAGACCCAGTACTTC.